These 13 T cell receptor beta chains were sequenced from one sample in a study of blood T cell repertoires in COVID-19. Libraries were prepared by immunoSEQ multiplex PCR; TCRdb keeps only in-frame clonotypes and omits some of them. This sample has roughly 190,000 clones; 84% occur once, and the top ten carry around 21%. Sequenced material: peripheral blood. These receptors all come from a human donor in a cohort sampled during active COVID-19.

J is TRBJ1-1 and V is TRBV11-2; a possible D gene is TRBD1 (5 bases). Trimming stripped 0 bases from V and 4 bases from J, with 12 bases between. This CDR3 has 15 amino acids. Germline V gives CDR1 SGHAT, CDR2 FQNNGV. The CDR3 DNA reads TGTGCCAGCAGCTTAGATCTGGGGGAGGGCACTGAAGCTTTCTTT. The encoded protein is CASSLDLGEGTEAFF.

The chain joins TRBV6-5 to TRBJ1-1; the match to TRBD1 covers 7 bases. Germline V gene lookup returns CDR1 MNHEY and CDR2 SVGAGI. J was trimmed by 3 bases and V by 5 bases; bases with no gene match: 3. The CDR3 length is 13 residues. This CDR3 reads CASSLTGDTEAFF. The CDR3 bases are TGTGCCAGCAGTCTTACAGGGGACACTGAAGCTTTCTTT.

The chain's CDR3 is CASSSSLETTAEAFF. CDR3 sequence (DNA): TGTGCCAGCAGTTCCTCCCTTGAGACGACTGCTGAAGCTTTCTTT. J is TRBJ1-1 and V is TRBV6-5; D call uncertain. V was trimmed by 4 bases and J by 6 bases, leaving 18 bases between them. In germline, CDR1 is MNHEY, CDR2 SVGAGI. The CDR3 is 15 amino acids.

The V and J genes are TRBV5-1 and TRBJ1-1; 7 bases are shared with TRBD1. Per germline, CDR1 SGHRS and CDR2 YFSETQ. The CDR3 loop spans 16 amino acids. V lost 1 base, J lost 0 bases, and 6 bases stayed unmatched. For the CDR3, the DNA is TGCGCCAGCAGCTTGTTCGGGACAGAGTTGAACACTGAAGCTTTCTTT. It yields the protein CASSLFGTELNTEAFF.

This chain joins TRBV7-9 and TRBJ2-7; 9 bases line up with TRBD2. The germline CDR1 and CDR2 sequences are SEHNR and FQNEAQ (reference sequence). V gave up 1 base and J gave up 5 bases; unmatched junction bases: 12. CDR3 length: 17 residues. The CDR3 here is CASSLGSGLAGYNEQYF. CDR3 DNA sequence: TGTGCCAGCAGCTTAGGGTCGGGGCTAGCGGGGTACAACGAGCAGTACTTC.

Comments on this clone: Compared with germline, one end of the junction differs, possibly owing to a read error. The chain carries TRBV12-5 and TRBJ1-1; 9 nucleotides match TRBD1. Germline CDR1 reads LGHNT; CDR2 reads FRNRAP. CDR3 length: 12 amino acids. In DNA, the CDR3 is TGTGCTAGTGGTTTGGGGACAGGGGAAGACAAATTT. Amino acids: CASGLGTGEDKF.

V gene TRBV4-1 combines with J gene TRBJ1-5; D unresolved. V lost 2 bases and J 0 bases, leaving 5 bases between the germline ends. Germline CDR1 reads MGHRA; CDR2 reads YSYEKL. The CDR3 covers 14 residues. DNA for the CDR3: TGCGCCAGCAGCCAATACAGTAGCAATCAGCCCCAGCATTTT. Amino acids: CASSQYSSNQPQHF.

This clone has only one observation. V usage is TRBV28 and J usage is TRBJ2-1, with TRBD2 as a possible D gene (6 bases). V was pared by 5 bases and J by 10 bases, with 18 bases between. The CDR3 consists of 14 residues. Germline assignment: CDR1 MDHEN and CDR2 SYDVKM. CDR3 in amino acids: CASSHDSGASEQFF. CDR3 nucleotide sequence: TGTGCCAGCAGTCACGATTCGGGAGCGTCCGAGCAGTTCTTC.

Only a few counts were recorded for this clone. The CDR3 here is CASSYTGQGAYEQYF. In nucleotides, the CDR3 is TGTGCCAGCAGTTACACGGGACAGGGGGCCTACGAGCAGTACTTC. The rearrangement uses TRBV6-5 and TRBJ2-7; 11 positions match TRBD1. The CDR3 has 15 residues. Trimming took 2 bases from V and 2 from J; bases not matched to a gene: 2. Germline V gene lookup returns CDR1 MNHEY and CDR2 SVGAGI.

The J gene is TRBJ1-2, the V gene TRBV3-1 (or the pseudogene TRBV3-2); TRBD1 matches 7 bases. The germline gives CDR1 LGHDT, CDR2 YNNKEL (reference sequence). The CDR3 length is 14 residues. V lost 0 bases to trimming and J lost 8 bases; unmatched junction nucleotides: 6. The CDR3 loop is CASSQDRRGQGYTF. The CDR3, as DNA: TGTGCCAGCAGCCAAGATCGTAGGGGGCAAGGCTACACCTTC.

V gene TRBV6-5 combines with J gene TRBJ2-2, with 10 bases identical to TRBD2. The CDR3 sequence is 15 residues long. Trimming cost V 7 bases and J 3 bases; bases outside gene matches: 5. Germline lookup yields CDR1 MNHEY and CDR2 SVGAGI. The CDR3 is CASTLAGDHTGELFF. In nucleotides, the CDR3 is TGTGCCAGCACCCTAGCGGGGGACCACACCGGGGAGCTGTTTTTT.

The rearrangement joins TRBV20-1 to TRBJ1-2; no clear D. V lost 8 bases and J 4 bases, leaving 8 bases between the germline ends. Germline CDR1 DFQATT, CDR2 SNEGSKA (reference sequence). The CDR3 totals 10 residues. The CDR3 is CSTRAYGYTF. The CDR3 DNA follows: TGCAGTACGCGAGCCTATGGCTACACCTTC.

A few counts support this clone. The genes are TRBV7-8 and TRBJ1-6; the match to TRBD1 covers 8 bases. Germline V gene data show CDR1 as SGHVS and CDR2 as FQNEAQ. The length of the CDR3 is 13 residues. The ends lost 5 bases at V and 10 bases at J; junction bases unmatched: 4. The CDR3 nucleotides read TGTGCCAGCAGCAGGACAGGGCTCTCACCCCTCCACTTT. Amino acids: CASSRTGLSPLHF.